Below, 29 T cell receptor beta chains from the same sample are listed, as sequenced in a study of T cell clonotyping in hematopoietic cell transplantation. Libraries were prepared by immunoSEQ multiplex PCR; TCRdb keeps only in-frame clonotypes and omits some of them. This sample yields tens of thousands of clones, of which 84% are seen a single time; approximately 25% belongs to the top ten. Regarding time point: recipient sample about 28 days before transplant, after cytoreduction. The specimen was peripheral blood mononuclear cells, collected before stem cell transplant. The receptors derive from an older woman with acute myeloid leukemia. Some clones in this sample may be carry-over from other donors' samples.

The chain carries TRBV27 and TRBJ2-2; 10 bases map to TRBD1. Germline-derived CDR1 and CDR2 are MNHEY and SMNVEV (reference sequence). This CDR3 has 16 amino acids. Trimming cost V 4 bases and J 5 bases; bases outside gene matches: 7. For the CDR3, the DNA is TGTGCCAGCAGTTGGAGACAGGGGGCAAGGACCGGGGAGCTGTTTTTT. This encodes CASSWRQGARTGELFF.

The chain uses TRBV6-5 and TRBJ1-4, with D uncertain. This CDR3 has 13 amino acids. V shed 5 bases and J shed 7 bases, with 11 bases lying between them. Germline assignment: CDR1 MNHEY and CDR2 SVGAGI. The CDR3 DNA reads as TGTGCCAGCAGTCCCCTCCTGGGTGAAAAACTGTTTTTT. It encodes CASSPLLGEKLFF.

The chain has TRBV6-4 and TRBJ2-6; perhaps TRBD2 as D (5 bases). Germline assignment: CDR1 MRHNA and CDR2 SNTAGT. The germline V and J ends were trimmed by 6 bases and 0 bases, with 12 bases remaining between them. The CDR3 sequence is 16 residues long. CDR3 nucleotide sequence: TGTGCCAGCAGCCCCACTGGGAGCTCTGGGGCCAACGTCCTGACTTTC. This gives the protein CASSPTGSSGANVLTF.

This chain connects TRBV25-1 to TRBJ2-5; 7 positions agree with TRBD2. From germline, CDR1 is MGHDK and CDR2 SYGVNS. This CDR3 has 16 amino acids. Unmatched junction bases numbered 11, after V lost 2 bases and J lost 5 bases. CDR3 sequence reads: CASSEVRTSVGETQYF. The CDR3 coding sequence is TGTGCCAGCAGTGAAGTCAGGACTAGTGTTGGCGAGACCCAGTACTTC. The complete variable domain, with remaining parts taken from reference TRBV25-1 and TRBJ2-5, reads EADIYQTPRYLVIGTGKKITLECSQTMGHDKMYWYQQDPGMELHLIHYSYGVNSTEKGDLSSESTVSRIRTEHFPLTLESARPSHTSQYLCASSEVRTSVGETQYFGPGTRLLVL.

In this sample, this clone turned up once. CDR3 loop: CASSFGSTAGQETQYF. The DNA for the CDR3 is TGTGCCAGCAGCTTCGGGTCCACAGCGGGTCAAGAGACCCAGTACTTC. This chain links TRBV7-2 with TRBJ2-5; tentatively, D is TRBD2 (6 bases). Germline V gives CDR1 SGHTA, CDR2 FQGNSA. V lost 3 bases and J lost 2, with 16 bases in between. The CDR3 runs to 16 residues.

This chain links TRBV6-5 with TRBJ1-4; D is undetermined. CDR1 and CDR2 from the germline V gene are MNHEY and SVGAGI. CDR3 length equals 14 residues. V gave up 6 bases and J gave up 8 bases, with 16 bases separating them. The chain's CDR3 is CASSPGVRFEKLFF. In nucleotides, the CDR3 is TGTGCCAGCAGCCCCGGGGTACGGTTCGAAAAACTGTTTTTT.

This CDR3 is CAWTKGQEINYGYTF. CDR3 DNA sequence: TGTGCCTGGACAAAGGGACAGGAGATAAACTATGGCTACACCTTC. The chain carries TRBV30 and TRBJ1-2; 8 positions match TRBD1. This CDR3 has 15 amino acids. The V gene's germline CDR1 is GTSNPN and CDR2 SVGIG (reference sequence). V lost 4 bases to trimming and J lost 2 bases; unmatched junction nucleotides: 9. Full variable domain (outside the CDR3, taken from reference TRBV30 and TRBJ1-2): SQTIHQWPATLVQPVGSPLSLECTVEGTSNPNLYWYRQAAGRGLQLLFYSVGIGQISSEVPQNLSASRPQDRQFILSSKKLLLSDSGFYLCAWTKGQEINYGYTFGSGTRLTVV.

The chain combines TRBV5-1 with TRBJ2-3; D is unresolved. Germline V CDR1 and CDR2: SGHRS, YFSETQ. V was shortened by 0 bases and J by 4 bases, with 12 bases between the two germline ends. The CDR3 has 15 residues. CDR3 sequence: CASSLALGQADTQYF. The CDR3 nucleotides read TGCGCCAGCAGCTTGGCCCTAGGGCAGGCAGATACGCAGTATTTT.

The gene calls are TRBV7-9 and TRBJ2-7; D is tentatively TRBD1 or TRBD2 (5 bases each). Per germline, CDR1 SEHNR and CDR2 FQNEAQ (reference sequence). The CDR3 spans 14 residues. V was trimmed by 3 bases and J by 6 bases, leaving 15 bases between them. CDR3 DNA: TGTGCCAGCAGCTTTCCTCAGAGAGGGGTCGAGCAGTACTTC. This sequence encodes CASSFPQRGVEQYF.

As DNA, the CDR3 is TGTGCCAGCAGGACTAGCGGCACAGATACGCAGTATTTT. Its translation: CASRTSGTDTQYF. This rearrangement joins TRBV6-1 to TRBJ2-3; 8 bases align to TRBD2. Losses at the gene ends were 6 bases for V and 1 base for J; bases not matched to a gene: 0. This CDR3 is 13 amino acids long. Germline CDR1 is MNHNS and CDR2 is SASEGT.

The chain employs TRBV7-3 and TRBJ2-7, with D possibly TRBD2 on 6 matching bases. The CDR3 sequence is 14 residues long. V was cut by 5 bases and J by 2 bases, with 13 bases left in between. CDR1 is SGHTA, CDR2 FQGTGA, per germline. DNA of the CDR3: TGTGCCAGCAGCCCCTACGCTAGCGCCTACGAGCAGTACTTC. The encoded protein is CASSPYASAYEQYF.

The rearrangement uses TRBV5-4 and TRBJ2-7; 10 bases line up with TRBD2. Germline lookup yields CDR1 SGHNT and CDR2 YYREEE (reference sequence). With 4 bases clipped from V and 2 bases from J, the junction kept 18 bases outside the gene matches. The CDR3 runs to 19 residues. CDR3 amino acids: CASSPQGSYLAGAPYEQYF. CDR3 nucleotides: TGTGCCAGCAGCCCCCAAGGATCGTACCTAGCGGGAGCTCCCTACGAGCAGTACTTC.

The chain uses TRBV7-2 and TRBJ1-5, with D possibly TRBD1 on 5 matching bases. The ends were cut back, 1 base at V and 6 bases at J, with 19 bases in the middle. The CDR3 loop spans 17 amino acids. Per the germline V gene, CDR1 is SGHTA and CDR2 is FQGNSA. The CDR3 sequence: CASSLDVGQPFGQPQHF. CDR3 bases: TGTGCCAGCAGCTTAGACGTGGGGCAGCCGTTTGGTCAGCCCCAGCATTTT. Using reference TRBV7-2 and TRBJ1-5 for the parts outside the CDR3, the full variable domain is GAGVSQSPSNKVTEKGKDVELRCDPISGHTALYWYRQSLGQGLEFLIYFQGNSAPDKSGLPSDRFSAERTGGSVSTLTIQRTQQEDSAVYLCASSLDVGQPFGQPQHFGDGTRLSIL.

The rearrangement links TRBV5-4 to TRBJ2-2; the match to TRBD2 covers 13 bases. The CDR3 runs 16 residues. J gave up 5 bases and V 0 bases, and 1 base lay outside the gene matches. Germline V CDR1 and CDR2: SGHNT, YYREEE (reference sequence). The CDR3 DNA follows: TGTGCCAGCAGCTTGGGGGGACTAGCGGGAACCGGGGAGCTGTTTTTT. Translated, it gives CASSLGGLAGTGELFF.

The gene calls are TRBV7-9 and TRBJ2-1; possibly TRBD1 for D (5 bases). V was cut by 2 bases and J by 6 bases, with 14 bases left in between. In germline, CDR1 is SEHNR, CDR2 FQNEAQ (reference sequence). CDR3 length: 15 residues. The CDR3 is CASSLKSQGGNEQFF. Written as DNA, the CDR3 is TGTGCCAGCAGCTTAAAGTCCCAGGGCGGCAATGAGCAGTTCTTC. The full variable domain, in which reference TRBV7-9 and TRBJ2-1 provide the parts outside the CDR3, is DTGVSQNPRHKITKRGQNVTFRCDPISEHNRLYWYRQTLGQGPEFLTYFQNEAQLEKSRLLSDRFSAERPKGSFSTLEIQRTEQGDSAMYLCASSLKSQGGNEQFFGPGTRLTVL.

The V gene is TRBV7-2, the J gene TRBJ1-5, with 7 bases aligning to TRBD1. This CDR3 is built from 13 residues. The germline CDR1 and CDR2 sequences are SGHTA and FQGNSA. The ends lost 5 bases at V and 6 bases at J; junction bases unmatched: 4. The CDR3 loop is CASSVDRAQPQHF. CDR3 nucleotide sequence: TGTGCCAGCAGCGTAGACAGGGCTCAGCCCCAGCATTTT.

The V gene is TRBV7-9, the J gene TRBJ1-1, with 8 bases identical to TRBD1. Germline trimming cut 5 bases from V and 1 base from J; bases unmatched to any gene: 6. Germline loops: CDR1 SEHNR, CDR2 FQNEAQ (reference sequence). The CDR3 has 15 residues. Here the CDR3 DNA reads TGTGCCAGCAGCCCAAGACAGGGGAAGAACACTGAAGCTTTCTTT. Its translation is CASSPRQGKNTEAFF.

This chain's CDR3 is CASRTGQGSEKLFF. The CDR3 DNA reads TGTGCCAGCAGGACGGGACAGGGAAGTGAAAAACTGTTTTTT. The chain recombines TRBV28 with TRBJ1-4; 9 nucleotides align to TRBD1. Per the germline V gene, CDR1 is MDHEN and CDR2 is SYDVKM. Losses at the gene ends were 6 bases for V and 7 bases for J; bases not matched to a gene: 6. The CDR3 is 14 residues long.

V is TRBV19 and J is TRBJ2-2, with a weak D call TRBD1 (6 bases). CDR3 length: 15 amino acids. V was trimmed by 6 bases and J by 7 bases, leaving 18 bases between them. Per the germline V gene, CDR1 is LNHDA and CDR2 is SQIVND (reference sequence). The CDR3 loop is CASRGVQGRIGELFF. In nucleotides, the CDR3 is TGTGCCAGTAGAGGCGTTCAGGGGCGCATCGGGGAGCTGTTTTTT.

Written as DNA, the CDR3 is TGTGCCAGTAATCAGTACACTGAAGCTTTCTTT. It is translated as CASNQYTEAFF. The chain has TRBV19 and TRBJ1-1; D call uncertain. Per the germline V gene, CDR1 is LNHDA and CDR2 is SQIVND (reference sequence). Trimming left V 7 bases short and J 3 bases short, with 6 bases between. The CDR3 loop spans 11 amino acids.

Note on this clone: One end of the junction does not line up with germline, which may come from a read error. The chain combines TRBV7-7 with TRBJ1-5; D call uncertain. Germline CDR1 reads SSHAT; CDR2 reads FNYEAQ (reference sequence). This CDR3 is 13 amino acids long. The CDR3 sequence: CASSFSEGQPQHF. The CDR3 coding sequence is TGTGCTAGCAGCTTTTCCGAGGGTCAGCCCCAGCATTTT.

This clone was seen a few times. The gene calls are TRBV9 and TRBJ2-2; tentative D call: TRBD1 (6 bases). Trimming pared 4 bases from V and 1 base from J, leaving 8 bases between. The CDR3 spans 14 residues. Per germline, CDR1 SGDLS and CDR2 YYNGEE. For the CDR3, the DNA is TGTGCCAGCAGCTTGACAGGGAACACCGGGGAGCTGTTTTTT. Its translation: CASSLTGNTGELFF.

The V gene is TRBV4-1, the J gene TRBJ2-7; 7 bases align to TRBD1. The CDR3 has 14 amino acids. J was trimmed by 3 bases and V by 3 bases; bases with no gene match: 5. CDR1 MGHRA and CDR2 YSYEKL come from the germline V gene. This chain's CDR3 is CASSQMTGLYEQYF. CDR3 bases: TGCGCCAGCAGCCAGATGACAGGGCTCTACGAGCAGTACTTC.

The V call is TRBV27, the J call TRBJ2-7; no definite D call. The length of the CDR3 is 12 residues. With 4 bases removed from V and 0 bases from J, the gap between germline ends came to 4 bases. The germline V gene encodes CDR1 MNHEY and CDR2 SMNVEV (reference sequence). CDR3 DNA: TGTGCCAGCAGTTCCAGCTCCTACGAGCAGTACTTC. Its translation is CASSSSSYEQYF.

The count of this clone is one. The CDR3 nucleotides are TGTGCCAGCAGCTTGGGCCGGGGGCGGGAGCAGTACTTC. This gives the protein CASSLGRGREQYF. V and J are TRBV7-9 and TRBJ2-7; D tentatively fits TRBD1 or TRBD2 (6 bases each). Per germline, CDR1 SEHNR and CDR2 FQNEAQ (reference sequence). V was pared by 3 bases and J by 7 bases, with 13 bases between. This CDR3 comprises 13 residues.

By proportion, this clone is medium-sized. The chain employs TRBV4-3 and TRBJ1-1; weak D call: TRBD1 (6 bases). This CDR3 spans 14 amino acids. Trimming pared 2 bases from V and 7 bases from J, leaving 14 bases between. CDR1 LGHNA and CDR2 YSLEER come from the germline V gene. CDR3 loop: CASSQKRGSDEAFF. CDR3 DNA: TGCGCCAGCAGCCAAAAGAGGGGGTCGGATGAAGCTTTCTTT.

The table lists this clone with a count of one. This sequence joins TRBV28 and TRBJ2-5; possibly TRBD2 for D (5 bases). The CDR3 is made up of 13 amino acids. Trimming removed 2 bases from V and 5 bases from J, with 9 bases in between. Germline CDR1 MDHEN, CDR2 SYDVKM. The CDR3 sequence is CASSLLAGETQYF. The CDR3 coding sequence is TGTGCCAGCAGTTTACTAGCTGGGGAGACCCAGTACTTC. The full variable domain, its missing parts supplied by reference TRBV28 and TRBJ2-5, is DVKVTQSSRYLVKRTGEKVFLECVQDMDHENMFWYRQDPGLGLRLIYFSYDVKMKEKGDIPEGYSVSREKKERFSLILESASTNQTSMYLCASSLLAGETQYFGPGTRLLVL.

V gene TRBV11-2 combines with J gene TRBJ2-7; TRBD2 agrees at 9 bases. V lost 5 bases and J lost 3; bases outside the gene matches: 8. CDR1 and CDR2 from the germline V gene are SGHAT and FQNNGV. The CDR3 length is 15 residues. CDR3 DNA sequence: TGTGCCAGCAGCGAGGGACTAGCCCTAATCTACGAGCAGTACTTC. Translating it yields CASSEGLALIYEQYF.

This clone occurred once. V usage is TRBV10-3 and J usage is TRBJ1-1, with D possibly being TRBD1 (5 bases). The CDR3 has 14 amino acids. Germline V gene data show CDR1 as ENHRY and CDR2 as SYGVKD. V was clipped by 2 bases and J by 5 bases, with 12 bases between them. Here the CDR3 DNA reads TGTGCCATCAGTGAGACAGGCCGAAGGACTGAAGCTTTCTTT. Its translation: CAISETGRRTEAFF.